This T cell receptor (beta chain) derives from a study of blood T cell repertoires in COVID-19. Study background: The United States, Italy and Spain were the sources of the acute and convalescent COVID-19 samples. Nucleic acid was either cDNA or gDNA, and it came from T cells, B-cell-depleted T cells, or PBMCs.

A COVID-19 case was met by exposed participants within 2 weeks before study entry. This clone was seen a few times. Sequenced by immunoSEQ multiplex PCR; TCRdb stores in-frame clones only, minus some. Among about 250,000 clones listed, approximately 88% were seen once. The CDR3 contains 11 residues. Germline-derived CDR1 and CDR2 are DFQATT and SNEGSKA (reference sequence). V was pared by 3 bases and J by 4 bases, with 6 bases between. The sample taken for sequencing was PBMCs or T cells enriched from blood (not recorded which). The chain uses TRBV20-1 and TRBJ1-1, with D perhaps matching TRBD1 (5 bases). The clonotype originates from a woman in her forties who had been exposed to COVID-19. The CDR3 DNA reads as TGCAGTGCTAGGACAGCCACTGAAGCTTTCTTT. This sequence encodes CSARTATEAFF.